This TCR beta chain was sequenced in a study of blood T cell repertoires in COVID-19. Study summary: Spain, Italy and the United States supplied samples that represented acute and convalescent COVID-19. From T cells, B-cell-depleted T cells, or PBMCs came the material, which was cDNA or gDNA.

J gave up 6 bases and V 4 bases, and 8 bases lay outside the gene matches. Germline V CDR1 and CDR2: LNHDA, SQIVND (reference sequence). CDR3 length: 16 residues. In the source study's methods: Estimation of nucleated cell counts was performed using reference gene primer amplification. The method was immunoSEQ multiplex PCR; TCRdb's version includes in-frame clones alone and lacks a portion of them. V and J calls and clone size are copied from that table; D and trimming were computed from the DNA. The repertoire has about 180,000 clones, more than 70% of them found once; the top ten carry roughly 18%. One Seattle source followed patients from active infection through their disease course. In its sample, this clone was seen once.

The sequence was collected from a person aged 65-85 years with COVID-19, enrolled during active disease. The gene calls are TRBV19 and TRBJ2-1; the match to TRBD2 covers 11 bases. The sample consisted of peripheral blood. CDR3 amino acids: CASSTATSGIRNEQFF. CDR3 in DNA: TGTGCCAGTAGTACCGCGACTAGCGGGATTCGCAATGAGCAGTTCTTC.